This TCR beta chain is from a study of immune evolution from preneoplasia to lung adenocarcinoma. Findings and limits, study-wide: From normal lung to invasive adenocarcinoma, top clone frequencies appeared to decrease.

Some clones are missing from TCRdb's copy, which holds only in-frame ones; the method was immunoSEQ multiplex PCR. The sample lists 2,000 to 2,500 clones, around three quarters occurring once. Patients had resection in Japan or China between about 2014 and 2018. H&E slides confirmed each diagnosis, reviewed by two pathologists independently. V lost 2 bases, J lost 0 bases, and 2 bases lay in between. CDR1 MNHNS and CDR2 SASEGT come from the germline V gene. The CDR3 length is 12 residues. Of note for this clone: Its antigen is not known.

This chain links TRBV6-1 with TRBJ2-7; D is uncertain. Sequencing was performed on FFPE normal lung tissue adjacent to the tumor. This sequence originates from a person between 55 and 69 years old with lung adenocarcinoma. The CDR3 sequence: CASSESSYEQYF. CDR3 DNA: TGTGCCAGCAGTGAAAGCTCCTACGAGCAGTACTTC.